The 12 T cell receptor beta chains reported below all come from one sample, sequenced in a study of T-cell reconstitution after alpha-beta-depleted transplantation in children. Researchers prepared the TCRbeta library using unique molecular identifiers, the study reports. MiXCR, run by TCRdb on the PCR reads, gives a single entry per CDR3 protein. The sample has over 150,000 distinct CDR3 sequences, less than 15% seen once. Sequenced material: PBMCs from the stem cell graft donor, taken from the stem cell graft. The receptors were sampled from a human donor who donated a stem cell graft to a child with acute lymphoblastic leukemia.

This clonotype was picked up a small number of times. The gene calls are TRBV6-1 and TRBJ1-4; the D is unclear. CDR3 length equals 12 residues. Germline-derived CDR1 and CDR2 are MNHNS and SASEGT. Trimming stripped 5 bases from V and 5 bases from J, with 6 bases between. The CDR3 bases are TGTGCCAGCAGTAAGCCGAATGAAAAACTGTTTTTT. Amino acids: CASSKPNEKLFF.

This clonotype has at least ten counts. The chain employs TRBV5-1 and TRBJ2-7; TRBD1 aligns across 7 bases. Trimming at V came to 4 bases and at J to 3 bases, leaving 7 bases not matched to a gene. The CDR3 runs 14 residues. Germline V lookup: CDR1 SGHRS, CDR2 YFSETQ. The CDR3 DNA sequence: TGCGCCAGCAGCCCGGGACAGTACCTCTACGAGCAGTACTTC. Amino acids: CASSPGQYLYEQYF.

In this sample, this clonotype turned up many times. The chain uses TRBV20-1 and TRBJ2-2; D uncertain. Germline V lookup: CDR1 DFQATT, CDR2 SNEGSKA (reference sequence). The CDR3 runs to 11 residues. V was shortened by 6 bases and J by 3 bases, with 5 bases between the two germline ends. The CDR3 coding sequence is TGCAGTGCCACCGACACCGGGGAGCTGTTTTTT. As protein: CSATDTGELFF.

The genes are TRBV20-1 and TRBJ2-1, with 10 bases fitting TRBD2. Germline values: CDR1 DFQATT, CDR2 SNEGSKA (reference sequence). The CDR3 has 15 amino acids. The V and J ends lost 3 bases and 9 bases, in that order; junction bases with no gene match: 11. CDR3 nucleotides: TGCAGTGCTAGGAAGAGCGGGAGGGCCTGGGGTGAGCAGTTCTTC. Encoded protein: CSARKSGRAWGEQFF.

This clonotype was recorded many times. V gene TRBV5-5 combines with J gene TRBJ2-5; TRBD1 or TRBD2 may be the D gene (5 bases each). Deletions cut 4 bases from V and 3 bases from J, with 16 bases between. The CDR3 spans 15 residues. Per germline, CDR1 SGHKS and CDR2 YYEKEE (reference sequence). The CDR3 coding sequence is TGTGCCAGCAGCCGTCCCGCGGGCAGGGAAGAGACCCAGTACTTC. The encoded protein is CASSRPAGREETQYF.

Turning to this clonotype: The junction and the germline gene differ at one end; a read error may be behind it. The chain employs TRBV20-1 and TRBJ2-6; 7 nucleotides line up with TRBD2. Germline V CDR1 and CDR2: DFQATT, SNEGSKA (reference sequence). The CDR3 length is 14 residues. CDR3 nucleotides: TGCAGTGCCGTGGGGGGGTCTGGGGCCAACGGCCTGACTTTC. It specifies CSAVGGSGANGLTF.

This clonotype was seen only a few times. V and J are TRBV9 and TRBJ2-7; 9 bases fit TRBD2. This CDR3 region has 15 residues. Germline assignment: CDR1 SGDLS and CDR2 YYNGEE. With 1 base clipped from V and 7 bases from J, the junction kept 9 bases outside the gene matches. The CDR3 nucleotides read TGTGCCAGCAGCGTAAGGACTCGCGGGGGGGAAGAGCAGTACTTC. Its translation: CASSVRTRGGEEQYF. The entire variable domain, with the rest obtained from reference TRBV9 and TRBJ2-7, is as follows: DSGVTQTPKHLITATGQRVTLRCSPRSGDLSVYWYQQSLDQGLQFLIQYYNGEERAKGNILERFSAQQFPDLHSELNLSSLELGDSALYFCASSVRTRGGEEQYFGPGTRLTVT.

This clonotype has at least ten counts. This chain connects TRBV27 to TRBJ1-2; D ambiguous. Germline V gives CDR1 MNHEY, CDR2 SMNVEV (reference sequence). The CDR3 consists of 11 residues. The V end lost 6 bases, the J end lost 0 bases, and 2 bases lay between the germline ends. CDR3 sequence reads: CASRSNYGYTF. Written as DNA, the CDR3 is TGTGCCAGCAGGTCTAACTATGGCTACACCTTC.

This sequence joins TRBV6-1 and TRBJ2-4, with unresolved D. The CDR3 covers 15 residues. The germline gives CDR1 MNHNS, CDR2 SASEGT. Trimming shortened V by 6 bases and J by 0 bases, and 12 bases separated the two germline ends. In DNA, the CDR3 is TGTGCCAGCAGAACGGAGATCTCAGCCAAAAACATTCAGTACTTC. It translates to CASRTEISAKNIQYF.

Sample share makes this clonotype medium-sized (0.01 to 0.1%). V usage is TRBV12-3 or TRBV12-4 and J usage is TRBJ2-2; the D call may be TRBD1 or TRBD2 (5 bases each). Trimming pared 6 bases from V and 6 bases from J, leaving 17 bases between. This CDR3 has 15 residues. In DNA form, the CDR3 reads TGTGCCAGCAGCCCGGGACCGCGCACACCCGGGGAGCTGTTTTTT. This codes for CASSPGPRTPGELFF.

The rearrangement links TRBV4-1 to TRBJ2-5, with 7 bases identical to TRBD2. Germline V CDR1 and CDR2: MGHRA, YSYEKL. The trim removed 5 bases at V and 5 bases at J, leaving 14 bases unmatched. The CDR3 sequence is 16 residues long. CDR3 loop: CASSAQVGGSVETQYF. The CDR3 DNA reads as TGCGCCAGCAGCGCGCAGGTGGGGGGGAGCGTTGAGACCCAGTACTTC.

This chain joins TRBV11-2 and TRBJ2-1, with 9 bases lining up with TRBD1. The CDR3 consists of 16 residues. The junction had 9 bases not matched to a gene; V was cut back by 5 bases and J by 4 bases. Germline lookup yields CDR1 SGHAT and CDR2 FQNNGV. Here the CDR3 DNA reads TGTGCCAGCAGCCCCGGGACAGGGACCCGTTACAATGAGCAGTTCTTC. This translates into CASSPGTGTRYNEQFF.